The 23 T cell receptor beta chains in this list originate from one sample, sequenced in a study of OX40 agonist ivuxolimab in advanced cancers. Sequenced by immunoSEQ multiplex PCR; TCRdb stores in-frame clones only, minus some. This sample yields tens of thousands of clones, of which roughly 84% are seen a single time; roughly 4.5% belongs to the top ten. This material consisted of CD4+ or CD8+ T cells sorted from blood, taken in a trial of the OX40 agonist ivuxolimab. The receptors derive from an adult with an advanced solid tumor such as melanoma, head and neck, liver or kidney cancer.

Comments on this clone: A read error may produce the germline difference seen at one junction end. The CDR3, as DNA: TGTGTCAGTAGCCTACAAGGGCAGGTCTACGAGCAGTACTTC. Translated: CVSSLQGQVYEQYF. This sequence joins TRBV19 and TRBJ2-7; the D is unclear. Germline V gives CDR1 LNHDA, CDR2 SQIVND (reference sequence). CDR3 length equals 14 residues.

The chain carries TRBV2 and TRBJ2-5, with 10 bases identical to TRBD2. V shed 2 bases, J shed 4 bases, and the junction held 4 bases outside the gene matches. CDR1 is SNHLY and CDR2 is FYNNEI in the germline V gene. This CDR3 has 15 residues. CDR3 region: CASSELPSGRETQYF. The CDR3 DNA follows: TGTGCCAGCAGTGAACTTCCTAGCGGGAGAGAGACCCAGTACTTC.

The J gene is TRBJ2-7, the V gene TRBV30; possibly TRBD2 for D (5 bases). Germline V gene sequence: CDR1 GTSNPN, CDR2 SVGIG (reference sequence). This CDR3 is built from 13 residues. V lost 4 bases to trimming and J lost 2 bases, with 12 bases between them. Written as DNA, the CDR3 is TGTGCCTGGAATGGAGGCGGAACCTACGAGCAGTACTTC. Encoded protein: CAWNGGGTYEQYF.

V gene TRBV5-6 combines with J gene TRBJ1-6; tentative D call: TRBD1 (5 bases). CDR3 length: 15 residues. Per the germline V gene, CDR1 is SGHDT and CDR2 is YYEEEE. The ends were cut back, 1 base at V and 5 bases at J, with 10 bases in the middle. The CDR3 is CASSLRDRNNSPLHF. In DNA form, the CDR3 reads TGTGCCAGCAGCTTGCGAGACAGAAATAATTCACCCCTCCACTTT.

This clone was detected only a few times. The chain has TRBV28 and TRBJ1-1; D gene uncertain. The CDR3 runs to 10 residues. The V end was cut by 6 bases, the J end by 5 bases, with 4 bases between. Germline V CDR1 and CDR2: MDHEN, SYDVKM. The CDR3 nucleotides read TGTGCCAGCAGAAGTACTGAAGCTTTCTTT. Protein sequence: CASRSTEAFF.

The V gene is TRBV4-1, the J gene TRBJ1-3; maybe TRBD1 (6 bases). This CDR3 has 15 amino acids. CDR1 is MGHRA and CDR2 is YSYEKL in the germline V gene. V lost 4 bases, J lost 4 bases, and 14 bases lay in between. The CDR3 bases are TGCGCCAGCAGCCGTTTTCAGGGGATAGGAAACACCATATATTTT. Encoded protein: CASSRFQGIGNTIYF.

The CDR3 DNA reads TGTGCCAGCAGTAATACAGGGGTGGGCGAGCAGTACTTC. It specifies CASSNTGVGEQYF. V usage is TRBV28 and J usage is TRBJ2-7; 7 positions agree with TRBD1. After removal of 5 bases from V and 6 bases from J, the junction contained 7 bases not matched to a gene. The CDR3 totals 13 residues. Looked up from germline, CDR1 is MDHEN and CDR2 is SYDVKM.

The chain uses TRBV2 and TRBJ1-2, with TRBD1 matching 11 bases. The J segment lost 3 bases and the V segment lost 6 bases, leaving 0 bases of the junction unmatched. Germline values: CDR1 SNHLY, CDR2 FYNNEI. The CDR3 spans 13 residues. CDR3 sequence reads: CASRGQGDYGYTF. CDR3 sequence (DNA): TGTGCCAGCAGGGGACAGGGGGACTATGGCTACACCTTC.

V gene TRBV10-2 combines with J gene TRBJ1-1; D not certain. V was trimmed by 0 bases and J by 1 base, leaving 6 bases between them. Looked up from germline, CDR1 is WSHSY and CDR2 is SAAADI. The CDR3 is 14 residues long. CDR3 region: CASSESTANTEAFF. In DNA, the CDR3 is TGCGCCAGCAGTGAGTCGACCGCGAACACTGAAGCTTTCTTT.

The chain uses TRBV6-5 and TRBJ2-3; the D call may be TRBD1 or TRBD2 (5 bases each). V dropped 5 bases and J dropped 1 base, with 10 bases sitting between them. Germline-derived CDR1 and CDR2 are MNHEY and SVGAGI. This CDR3 has 14 residues. Written as DNA, the CDR3 is TGTGCCAGCAGTGACGGGACGGGCACAGATACGCAGTATTTT. Protein sequence: CASSDGTGTDTQYF.

The genes are TRBV30 and TRBJ1-2; TRBD1 agrees at 9 bases. The length of the CDR3 is 13 residues. Germline CDR1 is GTSNPN and CDR2 is SVGIG (reference sequence). V shed 3 bases and J 7 bases; nucleotides not matched to a gene: 6. CDR3 loop: CAWSVGQGSGYTF. CDR3 bases: TGTGCCTGGAGCGTGGGACAGGGCTCTGGCTACACCTTC. Together with reference TRBV30 and TRBJ1-2, the CDR3 gives the full variable domain: SQTIHQWPATLVQPVGSPLSLECTVEGTSNPNLYWYRQAAGRGLQLLFYSVGIGQISSEVPQNLSASRPQDRQFILSSKKLLLSDSGFYLCAWSVGQGSGYTFGSGTRLTVV.

This sequence joins TRBV6-6 and TRBJ2-1, with 11 bases identical to TRBD2. The ends lost 6 bases at V and 5 bases at J; junction bases unmatched: 9. CDR1 and CDR2 from the germline V gene are MNHNY and SVGAGI (reference sequence). CDR3 length: 16 residues. CDR3 in DNA: TGTGCCAGCAGCGGCGTGCTAGCGGGAGGCAACAATGAGCAGTTCTTC. Its protein product is CASSGVLAGGNNEQFF.

The chain uses TRBV5-3 and TRBJ1-2; D gene ambiguous. TRBV5-3 is given ORF status, its function remaining uncertain. Deletions cut 0 bases from V and 8 bases from J, with 11 bases between. CDR3 length: 13 amino acids. CDR3 sequence reads: CARSLAGVRGYTF. CDR3 nucleotides: TGTGCCAGAAGCTTGGCCGGGGTGAGGGGCTACACCTTC.

This clone was observed a few times. The chain couples TRBV10-1 to TRBJ2-7; D uncertain. This CDR3 comprises 13 residues. From germline, CDR1 is WNHNN and CDR2 SYGVQD (reference sequence). V shed 4 bases and J shed 5 bases, with 12 bases lying between them. CDR3 loop: CASSASVVDEQYF. Here the CDR3 DNA reads TGCGCCAGCAGTGCGAGCGTTGTGGACGAGCAGTACTTC.

This clone appeared a few times. The J gene is TRBJ2-5, the V gene TRBV4-3, with 8 bases that match TRBD2. The CDR3 totals 15 residues. V lost 0 bases to trimming and J lost 5 bases; unmatched junction nucleotides: 5. Germline lookup yields CDR1 LGHNA and CDR2 YSLEER. DNA for the CDR3: TGCGCCAGCAGCCAAGACGGGGGGGCAGGGGAGACCCAGTACTTC. Residues: CASSQDGGAGETQYF.

This clone was observed at least ten times. This chain uses TRBV27 with TRBJ1-1, with TRBD1 identical over 8 bases. The ends lost 8 bases at V and 6 bases at J; junction bases unmatched: 8. The CDR3 is 13 amino acids. The germline gives CDR1 MNHEY, CDR2 SMNVEV (reference sequence). The DNA of the CDR3 is TGTGCCAGCCAGGGGGCAAGTGGGGCTGAAGCTTTCTTT. It is translated as CASQGASGAEAFF.

V and J are TRBV19 and TRBJ2-3; D may be TRBD2 (6 bases). Germline CDR1 reads LNHDA; CDR2 reads SQIVND (reference sequence). The CDR3 covers 15 residues. V lost 4 bases, J lost 0 bases, and 11 bases lay in between. CDR3 nucleotide sequence: TGTGCCAGTAGTACCCTAGCGTCTAGCACAGATACGCAGTATTTT. Protein product: CASSTLASSTDTQYF.

This clone was detected only once. The rearrangement uses TRBV4-1 and TRBJ1-2; 9 positions agree with TRBD1. The CDR3 spans 14 residues. Unmatched junction bases numbered 2, after V lost 4 bases and J lost 2 bases. Germline V gives CDR1 MGHRA, CDR2 YSYEKL. The CDR3 DNA reads TGCGCCAGCAGCCCAGGGACAGGGAACTATGGCTACACCTTC. Protein sequence: CASSPGTGNYGYTF.

The chain has TRBV5-4 and TRBJ2-1, with TRBD2 identical over 13 bases. The CDR3 consists of 16 residues. Germline V gene data show CDR1 as SGHNT and CDR2 as YYREEE (reference sequence). V shed 4 bases, J shed 4 bases, and the junction held 5 bases outside the gene matches. The CDR3 reads CASSHPTSGRYNEQFF. The DNA of the CDR3 is TGTGCCAGCAGCCACCCGACTAGCGGGAGGTACAATGAGCAGTTCTTC.

CDR3 residues: CASSQARGAGGPRETQYF. The DNA for the CDR3 is TGCGCCAGCAGCCAAGCTCGGGGAGCGGGAGGGCCAAGAGAGACCCAGTACTTC. J is TRBJ2-5 and V is TRBV4-1; 10 bases agree with TRBD2. Losses at the gene ends were 1 base for V and 4 bases for J; bases not matched to a gene: 12. Germline CDR1 and CDR2: MGHRA and YSYEKL. The CDR3 is made up of 18 amino acids.

V is TRBV5-1 and J is TRBJ2-1; 7 nucleotides line up with TRBD1. The germline V gene has CDR1 SGHRS and CDR2 YFSETQ. Germline trimming cut 2 bases from V and 5 bases from J; bases unmatched to any gene: 13. The CDR3 totals 17 residues. The DNA of the CDR3 is TGCGCCAGCAGCTTACTAGTCTCCGGGACAGCAAACAATGAGCAGTTCTTC. Translated: CASSLLVSGTANNEQFF.

V is TRBV5-1 and J is TRBJ2-1, with a possible D match to TRBD1 (5 bases). The CDR3 is 14 residues long. Germline CDR1 is SGHRS and CDR2 is YFSETQ. With 2 bases removed from V and 5 bases from J, the gap between germline ends came to 11 bases. This CDR3 reads CASSFQGPDNEQFF. The CDR3 bases are TGCGCCAGCAGCTTCCAGGGCCCCGACAATGAGCAGTTCTTC.

The V call is TRBV10-1, the J call TRBJ1-1; the D gene is possibly TRBD1 (6 bases). Germline V CDR1 and CDR2: WNHNN, SYGVQD (reference sequence). V was trimmed by 7 bases and J by 0 bases, leaving 12 bases between them. The length of the CDR3 is 14 residues. CDR3 residues: CASITDSLNTEAFF. Here the CDR3 DNA reads TGCGCCAGCATCACGGACAGCCTGAACACTGAAGCTTTCTTT.